This T cell receptor (beta chain) was profiled in a study of shared clonotypes between healthy human individuals. Overall study results and limits: Naive CD4 clonotypes overlapped across several donors at around 4.8%.

This clone was counted once. Its antigen remains unidentified. The naive CD8 subset, CD45RO-negative cells positively selected for CCR7, excluded terminally differentiated effector memory CD45RA+ cells. The donors, all of them Caucasian adults, lived in Nashville, Tennessee. Using about 220 ng DNA, approximately 30,000 T cell genomes, the sorted-subset replicate PCRs were run. The data were produced by immunoSEQ multiplex PCR, yet TCRdb's version contains in-frame clones alone and is incomplete. This table holds roughly 2 million clones, about 94% found once. The CDR3 spans 18 residues. The germline V gene has CDR1 MGHRA and CDR2 YSYEKL. Unmatched junction bases numbered 11, after V lost 1 base and J lost 4 bases.

This clonotype was obtained from a man younger than 35 in good health. V gene TRBV4-1 combines with J gene TRBJ2-3, with 10 bases matching TRBD1. Sequences were obtained from naive CD8+ T cells sorted from blood. The CDR3 region is CASSQVGIGTGVPDTQYF. CDR3 in DNA: TGCGCCAGCAGCCAAGTGGGTATCGGGACAGGGGTTCCAGATACGCAGTATTTT.